This T cell receptor beta chain was captured in a study of blood T cell repertoires in COVID-19. Study summary: Whether acute or convalescent, the COVID-19 samples came from the United States, Italy and Spain. T cells, B-cell-depleted T cells, or PBMCs supplied cDNA or gDNA.

Generated by immunoSEQ multiplex PCR, the TCRdb table keeps only in-frame clones and is missing some. The sample records 80,000 or so clones, under 85% being singletons. The material sequenced was peripheral blood. The origin of this receptor is a human donor in a cohort sampled during active COVID-19.

The CDR3 loop reads CSASPGTSDLRYGYTF. The CDR3 region has the DNA TGCAGTGCTAGTCCCGGGACATCCGACCTTCGCTATGGCTACACCTTC. The genes are TRBV20-1 and TRBJ1-2; a possible D gene is TRBD1 (6 bases). The CDR3 has 16 residues. V lost 3 bases to trimming and J lost 4 bases, with 21 bases between them. Germline V gene data show CDR1 as DFQATT and CDR2 as SNEGSKA (reference sequence).